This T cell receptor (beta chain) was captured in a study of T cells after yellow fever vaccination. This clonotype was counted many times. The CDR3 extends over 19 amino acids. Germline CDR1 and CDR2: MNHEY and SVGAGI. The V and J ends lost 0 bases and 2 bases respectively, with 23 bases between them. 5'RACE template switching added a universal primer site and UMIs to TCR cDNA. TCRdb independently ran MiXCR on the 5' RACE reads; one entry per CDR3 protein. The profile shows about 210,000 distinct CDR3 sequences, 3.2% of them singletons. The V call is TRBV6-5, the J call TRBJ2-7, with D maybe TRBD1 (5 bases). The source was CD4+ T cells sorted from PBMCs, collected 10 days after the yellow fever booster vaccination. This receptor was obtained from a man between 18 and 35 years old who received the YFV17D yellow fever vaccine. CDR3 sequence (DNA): TGTGCCAGCAGTTACTCGACCCCACAGGTCCGTAGGCACCCCTACGAGCAGTACTTC. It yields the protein CASSYSTPQVRRHPYEQYF.